This entry is about one T cell receptor beta chain. This sample is drawn from a study of OX40 agonist ivuxolimab in advanced cancers. Study details: In this trial design, patients received ivuxolimab intravenously at 0.01 to 10 mg/kg every 2 weeks. Three patients responded partially, comprising one with hepatocellular carcinoma and two with cutaneous melanoma.

Sequenced by immunoSEQ multiplex PCR; TCRdb stores in-frame clones only, minus some. The profile shows about 40,000 clones, around four fifths of them singletons. The clonotype was recovered from an adult with an advanced solid tumor such as melanoma, head and neck, liver or kidney cancer. Sequences were derived from CD4+ or CD8+ T cells sorted from blood, sampled in a trial of the OX40 agonist ivuxolimab.

The CDR3 DNA reads as TGTGCCAGTAGTATAGCCGGGACTAGCGGGGGAACTCTGCAGTACTTC. This gives the protein CASSIAGTSGGTLQYF. The chain employs TRBV19 and TRBJ2-5, with 14 bases aligning to TRBD2. Germline values: CDR1 LNHDA, CDR2 SQIVND (reference sequence). Germline trimming cut 1 base from V and 11 bases from J; bases unmatched to any gene: 9. The CDR3 length is 16 residues.